The rows below give T cell receptor beta chains drawn from one sample of a study of cytomegalovirus exposure and HLA in healthy donors. The repertoire was sequenced with immunoSEQ multiplex PCR; TCRdb's copy has only in-frame clones and lacks some. The sample yields about 170,000 clones, under 90% seen once. Material: PBMCs. The source is a man aged 18 to 29 in good health and CMV-seronegative. CDR3s include the opening cysteine and the closing phenylalanine or tryptophan. D genes are given only for firm matches. Size values are once, few and many counts, or a class for expanded clones, and some rows have none.

>TRBV5-6|TRBJ2-1|TRBD1|NA
CASSDSGGSVLEQFF
TGTGCCAGCAGTGACTCAGGGGGCTCTGTTTTAGAGCAGTTCTTC
>TRBV6-4|TRBJ1-1|NA|NA
CASSERENTEAFF
TGTGCCAGCAGTGAACGGGAGAACACTGAAGCTTTCTTT
>TRBV2|TRBJ1-2|TRBD1|NA
CASSESGTGFGYTF
TGTGCCAGCAGTGAAAGCGGGACAGGGTTTGGCTACACCTTC
>TRBV6-1|TRBJ2-1|TRBD1|NA
CASSELQGAAYNEQFF
TGTGCCAGCAGTGAACTTCAGGGGGCGGCCTACAATGAGCAGTTCTTC
>TRBV9|TRBJ2-3|TRBD1|NA
CASSVETGITDTQYF
TGTGCCAGCAGCGTAGAGACAGGGATCACAGATACGCAGTATTTT
>TRBV4-1|TRBJ2-1|TRBD2|NA
CASSHGAGANYNEQFF
TGCGCCAGCAGCCACGGAGCGGGAGCGAACTACAATGAGCAGTTCTTC
>TRBV9|TRBJ1-3|TRBD1|NA
CASSTNDRAIAYSGNTIYF
TGTGCCAGCAGCACAAACGACAGGGCTATAGCCTACTCTGGAAACACCATATATTTT
>TRBV19|TRBJ2-1|TRBD2|NA
CASSIDLAVSYNEQFF
TGTGCCAGTAGTATAGATCTAGCGGTCTCCTACAATGAGCAGTTCTTC
>TRBV7-9|TRBJ1-1|NA|NA
CASSLDLTGEAFF
TGTGCCAGCAGCTTAGATCTAACAGGTGAAGCTTTCTTT
>TRBV12-5|TRBJ2-2|NA|NA
CASATRGGTGELFF
TGTGCTAGTGCCACCAGGGGTGGCACCGGGGAGCTGTTTTTT
>TRBV4-1|TRBJ1-6|TRBD1|few
CASSQIGGQINSPLHF
TGCGCCAGCAGCCAGATAGGGGGACAGATAAATTCACCCCTCCACTTT
>TRBV5-8|TRBJ1-5|NA|NA
CASSLGQQPQHF
TGTGCCAGCAGCTTGGGGCAGCAGCCCCAGCATTTT
>TRBV2|TRBJ1-2|NA|NA
CASGGGGLYGYTF
TGTGCTTCGGGTGGGGGCGGATTATATGGCTACACCTTC
>TRBV2|TRBJ2-1|NA|NA
CASSEEKESYNEQFF
TGTGCCAGCAGTGAGGAGAAAGAGAGCTACAATGAGCAGTTCTTC
>TRBV9|TRBJ2-3|NA|NA
CASSAEGVVTDTQYF
TGTGCCAGCAGCGCCGAGGGGGTTGTCACAGATACGCAGTATTTT
>TRBV7-6|TRBJ1-1|NA|NA
CASSPRVHTEAFF
TGTGCCAGCAGCCCCAGGGTCCACACTGAAGCTTTCTTT
>TRBV7-9|TRBJ2-1|NA|few
CASRALGEQFF
TGTGCCAGCCGAGCTCTAGGTGAGCAGTTCTTC
>TRBV27|TRBJ1-6|NA|once
CASKRRTDNSPLHF
TGTGCCAGCAAACGGAGGACAGATAATTCACCCCTCCACTTT
>TRBV4-1|TRBJ2-3|TRBD2|NA
CASSQVGTSGASSTDTQYF
TGCGCCAGCAGCCAAGTGGGGACTAGCGGAGCCTCTAGCACAGATACGCAGTATTTT
>TRBV7-8|TRBJ1-5|NA|NA
CASSSTPGGNQPQHF
TGTGCCAGCAGCTCAACACCCGGGGGGAACCAGCCCCAGCATTTT